The T cell receptor (beta chain) under discussion was sequenced for a study of OX40 agonist ivuxolimab in advanced cancers. Overall study: Three patients showed partial responses: one hepatocellular carcinoma and two cutaneous melanoma cases.

The CDR3 sequence is 14 residues long. Germline V gene data show CDR1 as MNHEY and CDR2 as SVGAGI. Trimming cost V 7 bases and J 0 bases, with 12 bases left between them. Findings and caveats of the study: At 0.1-3.0 mg/kg, partial responders had clonal expansion among the lowest observed.

Sequencing was performed with immunoSEQ multiplex PCR; in TCRdb, only in-frame clones are kept and a portion is missing. The table has fewer than 95,000 clones, 91% seen once. As concerns this clone: The antigen remains unidentified.

Blood was sampled at baseline, cycle 4 day 1, and cycle 7 day 1. Sample: CD4+ or CD8+ T cells sorted from blood, taken in a trial of the OX40 agonist ivuxolimab. This chain links TRBV6-5 with TRBJ1-2; D is undetermined. This TCR derives from an adult with an advanced solid tumor such as melanoma, head and neck, liver or kidney cancer. CDR3 in DNA: TGTGCCAGCACCGGGCTCGGAACTAACTATGGCTACACCTTC. Its translation: CASTGLGTNYGYTF.